This paragraph reports one T cell receptor beta chain. Profiling relied on immunoSEQ multiplex PCR, and the TCRdb table lists in-frame clones only, not all of them. The sample holds around 260,000 clones; about nine tenths are singletons and the top ten take under 3.5%. This sample was taken from a study of blood T cell repertoires in COVID-19. Background on the study: In each case, the material was cDNA or gDNA derived from T cells, B-cell-depleted T cells, or PBMCs.

This CDR3 comprises 16 residues. Trimming removed 5 bases at V and 0 bases at J, with 14 bases between. Looked up from germline, CDR1 is LGHDT and CDR2 is YNNKEL (reference sequence). This sequence originates from a woman between 25 and 40 years old with active or convalescent COVID-19. The chain employs TRBV3-1 (or the pseudogene TRBV3-2) and TRBJ1-3; D is uncertain. Sequenced input: peripheral blood. CDR3 in DNA: TGTGCCAGCAGCTCCCACTTCGGGGTCTCTGGAAACACCATATATTTT. Translated, it gives CASSSHFGVSGNTIYF.